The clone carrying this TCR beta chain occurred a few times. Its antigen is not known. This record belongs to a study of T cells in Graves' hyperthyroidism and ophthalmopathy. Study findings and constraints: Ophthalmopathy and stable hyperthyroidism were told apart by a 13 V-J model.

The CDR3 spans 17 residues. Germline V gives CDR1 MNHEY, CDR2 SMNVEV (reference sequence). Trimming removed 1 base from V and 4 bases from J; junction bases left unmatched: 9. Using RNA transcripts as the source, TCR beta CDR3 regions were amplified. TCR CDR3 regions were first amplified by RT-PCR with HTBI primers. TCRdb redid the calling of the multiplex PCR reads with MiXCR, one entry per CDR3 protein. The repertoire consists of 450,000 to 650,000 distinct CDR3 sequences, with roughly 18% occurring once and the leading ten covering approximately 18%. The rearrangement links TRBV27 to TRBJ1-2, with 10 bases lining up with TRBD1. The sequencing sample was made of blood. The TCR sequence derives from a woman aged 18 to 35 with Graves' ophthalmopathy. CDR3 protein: CASSLWADRGLGYGYTF. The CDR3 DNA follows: TGTGCCAGCAGTTTATGGGCCGACAGGGGGCTCGGCTATGGCTACACCTTC.